The 9 T cell receptor beta chains presented below share a single source sample, sequenced in a study of cytomegalovirus exposure and HLA in healthy donors. PCR involved 60 Vbeta and 13 Jbeta primers. The method was immunoSEQ multiplex PCR; TCRdb's version includes in-frame clones alone and lacks a portion of them. The sample shows approximately 210,000 clones, about 85% of them seen only once. Material for sequencing was PBMCs. These receptors were obtained from a male donor in good health and CMV-seropositive.

The chain combines TRBV7-2 with TRBJ1-2, with D possibly matching TRBD1 (5 bases). CDR1 is SGHTA, CDR2 FQGNSA, per germline. This CDR3 comprises 11 residues. Between the trimmed V and J ends, which lost 2 bases and 13 bases, there was a span of 11 bases. DNA for the CDR3: TGTGCCAGCAGCTTACGCGGACATTCCACCTTC. Translation gives CASSLRGHSTF.

V gene TRBV7-7 combines with J gene TRBJ2-7; 7 bases map to TRBD2. V lost 4 bases to trimming and J lost 4 bases; unmatched junction nucleotides: 7. The germline V gene encodes CDR1 SSHAT and CDR2 FNYEAQ (reference sequence). The CDR3 runs 14 residues. The chain's CDR3 is CASSSREVLYEQYF. CDR3 sequence (DNA): TGTGCCAGCAGCTCCCGGGAGGTTCTTTACGAGCAGTACTTC.

J is TRBJ2-1 and V is TRBV19; 10 nucleotides agree with TRBD2. This CDR3 region has 17 residues. Germline V gene data show CDR1 as LNHDA and CDR2 as SQIVND (reference sequence). J lost 4 bases, V lost 2 bases, and 8 bases had no gene match. CDR3: CASSILPGTSAYNEQFF. DNA of the CDR3: TGTGCCAGTAGTATACTACCCGGGACTAGCGCATACAATGAGCAGTTCTTC.

V usage is TRBV9 and J usage is TRBJ2-1, with 7 nucleotides matching TRBD2. CDR1 SGDLS and CDR2 YYNGEE come from the germline V gene. Trimming removed 4 bases from V and 9 bases from J; junction bases left unmatched: 7. The CDR3 is made up of 13 amino acids. The CDR3 bases are TGTGCCAGCAGCCCCCACCCGGGGGGTGAGCAGTTCTTC. Translated: CASSPHPGGEQFF.

V and J are TRBV13 and TRBJ1-4, with 7 bases fitting TRBD1. In germline, CDR1 is PRHDT, CDR2 FYEKMQ (reference sequence). The CDR3 is 16 amino acids. Unmatched junction bases numbered 11, after V lost 3 bases and J lost 7 bases. The CDR3 DNA is TGTGCCAGCAGCTTGAGTTACAGGGGTGGAACTGAAAAACTGTTTTTT. Its protein is CASSLSYRGGTEKLFF.

The chain joins TRBV9 to TRBJ2-6; tentatively, D is TRBD1 (5 bases). Germline V lookup: CDR1 SGDLS, CDR2 YYNGEE. Trimming pared 3 bases from V and 5 bases from J, leaving 15 bases between. The CDR3 totals 16 residues. The CDR3 coding sequence is TGTGCCAGCAGCGAGGGGTGGTCAATACGGGCCAACGTCCTGACTTTC. Translating it yields CASSEGWSIRANVLTF.

The chain links TRBV19 to TRBJ2-3, with 9 bases matching TRBD1. J was trimmed by 2 bases and V by 5 bases; bases with no gene match: 5. CDR3 length: 15 amino acids. Germline V lookup: CDR1 LNHDA, CDR2 SQIVND (reference sequence). In DNA, the CDR3 is TGTGCCAGTAGTCGGACAGGGGCCAACACAGATACGCAGTATTTT. It is translated as CASSRTGANTDTQYF.

This clone has a handful of counts. This chain uses TRBV19 with TRBJ2-3, with 7 bases identical to TRBD2. The CDR3 totals 14 residues. Looked up from germline, CDR1 is LNHDA and CDR2 is SQIVND (reference sequence). V was clipped by 7 bases and J by 2 bases; unmatched bases: 6. The CDR3 DNA sequence: TGTGCCAGTACCCCGGGGGACTACACAGATACGCAGTATTTT. Its protein product is CASTPGDYTDTQYF.

The V gene is TRBV21-1, the J gene TRBJ2-5; the table gives TRBD2 as D, unverified against the DNA. TRBV21-1 is listed as a pseudogene. This CDR3 comprises 12 residues. The DNA of the CDR3 is TGTGCCAGCAGCGTCCTCGGTAAGACCCAGTACTTC. Translating gives CASSVLGKTQYF.